The 10 T cell receptor beta chains below come from one sample, sequenced in a study of cytomegalovirus exposure and HLA in healthy donors. Both 60 Vbeta primers and 13 Jbeta primers went into the PCR. Profiled with immunoSEQ multiplex PCR; TCRdb holds only in-frame clones, not every one. The sample has 150,000 to 200,000 clones, roughly 86% seen once. The sample taken for sequencing was PBMCs. These receptors all come from a girl between 10 and 17 years old in good health and CMV-seropositive.

The chain carries TRBV4-1 and TRBJ1-3; no firm D call. The CDR3 sequence is 19 residues long. V was shortened by 1 base and J by 2 bases, with 21 bases between the two germline ends. Germline CDR1 MGHRA, CDR2 YSYEKL. CDR3 loop: CASSQVYPRTKGAGNTIYF. In DNA, the CDR3 is TGCGCCAGCAGCCAAGTGTATCCCCGGACCAAGGGAGCTGGAAACACCATATATTTT.

This clone has only one observation. The chain carries TRBV5-1 and TRBJ1-6; 10 bases agree with TRBD1. Germline CDR1 is SGHRS and CDR2 is YFSETQ. V gave up 3 bases and J gave up 16 bases; unmatched junction bases: 10. There are 14 residues in the CDR3. The CDR3 sequence is CASSSGTGVVPLHF. The CDR3 nucleotides read TGCGCCAGCAGCTCCGGGACAGGGGTTGTTCCACTCCACTTT. Looking up the rest from reference TRBV5-1 and TRBJ1-6 gives the full variable domain: KAGVTQTPRYLIKTRGQQVTLSCSPISGHRSVSWYQQTPGQGLQFLFEYFSETQRNKGNFPGRFSGRQFSNSRSEMNVSTLELGDSALYLCASSSGTGVVPLHFGNGTRLTVT.

This chain uses TRBV19 with TRBJ1-1; D unclear. Germline CDR1 and CDR2: LNHDA and SQIVND (reference sequence). The CDR3 has 13 amino acids. V was pared by 4 bases and J by 4 bases, with 10 bases between. The CDR3 nucleotides read TGTGCCAGTAGTACCTATGGTGGCACTGAAGCTTTCTTT. It is translated as CASSTYGGTEAFF.

The V and J genes are TRBV9 and TRBJ2-7; 10 nucleotides align to TRBD2. V shed 4 bases, J shed 3 bases, and the junction held 4 bases outside the gene matches. CDR3 length equals 14 residues. Germline CDR1 is SGDLS and CDR2 is YYNGEE. In DNA form, the CDR3 reads TGTGCCAGCAGCTTCCTAGCGGGGGACTACGAGCAGTACTTC. It codes for CASSFLAGDYEQYF.

V usage is TRBV19 and J usage is TRBJ2-3; TRBD2 aligns across 7 bases. CDR3 length equals 15 residues. Per the germline V gene, CDR1 is LNHDA and CDR2 is SQIVND (reference sequence). The V and J ends lost 7 bases and 1 base, in that order; junction bases with no gene match: 8. The CDR3 spells CASNTGLSRTDTQYF. DNA for the CDR3: TGTGCCAGTAATACGGGACTATCCCGCACAGATACGCAGTATTTT.

The chain is built from TRBV18 and TRBJ2-1; TRBD2 agrees at 11 bases. Unmatched junction bases numbered 9, after V lost 6 bases and J lost 8 bases. CDR3 length equals 15 residues. Germline CDR1 and CDR2: KGHSH and LQKENI. CDR3 protein: CASSLVAGGLDEQFF. The CDR3 nucleotides read TGTGCCAGCTCCCTCGTAGCGGGGGGGCTCGATGAGCAGTTCTTC.

In DNA, the CDR3 is TGTGCCAGTAGTATAGGGGGAGGGGGTAATCAAGAGACCCAGTACTTC. Its translation is CASSIGGGGNQETQYF. This chain links TRBV19 with TRBJ2-5; possible D gene TRBD2, 7 bases. CDR1 and CDR2 from the germline V gene are LNHDA and SQIVND (reference sequence). Trimming left V 1 base short and J 2 bases short, with 14 bases between. The CDR3 runs 16 residues.

The chain couples TRBV9 to TRBJ2-5; D gene ambiguous. CDR1 and CDR2 (germline): SGDLS, YYNGEE. V dropped 0 bases and J dropped 1 base, with 4 bases sitting between them. CDR3 length: 13 amino acids. For the CDR3, the DNA is TGTGCCAGCAGCGTAGGCGGCCAAGAGACCCAGTACTTC. Amino acids: CASSVGGQETQYF.

CDR3: CASILSREAFF. The DNA of the CDR3 is TGTGCCAGCATTCTCTCGCGTGAGGCTTTCTTT. J is TRBJ1-1 and V is TRBV6-6; no reliable D call. V was trimmed by 7 bases and J by 11 bases, leaving 14 bases between them. The CDR3 extends over 11 amino acids. Per the germline V gene, CDR1 is MNHNY and CDR2 is SVGAGI (reference sequence).

This chain uses TRBV9 with TRBJ2-5; 8 nucleotides line up with TRBD2. This CDR3 has 15 residues. The V gene's germline CDR1 is SGDLS and CDR2 YYNGEE. The J segment lost 4 bases and the V segment lost 0 bases, leaving 5 bases of the junction unmatched. CDR3 loop: CASSVAGGDSETQYF. Written as DNA, the CDR3 is TGTGCCAGCAGCGTAGCGGGGGGGGACTCAGAGACCCAGTACTTC. Combining the CDR3 with reference TRBV9 and TRBJ2-5 gives the whole variable domain DSGVTQTPKHLITATGQRVTLRCSPRSGDLSVYWYQQSLDQGLQFLIQYYNGEERAKGNILERFSAQQFPDLHSELNLSSLELGDSALYFCASSVAGGDSETQYFGPGTRLLVL.